Presented here are 7 T cell receptor beta chains from one specimen sequenced in a study of blood T cell repertoires in COVID-19. Using immunoSEQ multiplex PCR, the repertoire was profiled, and TCRdb retains in-frame clones only, with some absent. The sample lists around 400,000 clones, more than 75% seen once, with 2% to 2.5% in the top ten. Sequencing used peripheral blood. The source is a woman in her fifties or sixties with COVID-19, enrolled during active disease.

CDR3 DNA: TGCGCCAGCAGCTGGGGACAGGGGAATTCACCCCTCCACTTT. This sequence encodes CASSWGQGNSPLHF. The chain links TRBV5-1 to TRBJ1-6; 10 bases fit TRBD1. J was trimmed by 7 bases and V by 3 bases; bases with no gene match: 1. Germline CDR1 SGHRS, CDR2 YFSETQ. The CDR3 length is 14 residues.

The J gene is TRBJ2-1, the V gene TRBV2, with D tentatively TRBD1 (6 bases). The CDR3 spans 15 residues. V was shortened by 5 bases and J by 10 bases, with 21 bases between the two germline ends. Germline CDR1 and CDR2: SNHLY and FYNNEI. DNA of the CDR3: TGTGCCAGCAGTCCCCAGGGGACGCAGGGGTGGGAGCAGTTCTTC. This sequence encodes CASSPQGTQGWEQFF.

The V and J genes are TRBV5-6 and TRBJ1-5, with D unclear. Trimming left V 2 bases short and J 4 bases short, with 13 bases between. Per the germline V gene, CDR1 is SGHDT and CDR2 is YYEEEE. The CDR3 is made up of 15 amino acids. The CDR3 sequence: CASSFRGLPNQPQHF. CDR3 DNA: TGTGCCAGCAGCTTTCGTGGGCTTCCTAATCAGCCCCAGCATTTT. The full variable domain, with the rest looked up from reference TRBV5-6 and TRBJ1-5, is DAGVTQSPTHLIKTRGQQVTLRCSPKSGHDTVSWYQQALGQGPQFIFQYYEEEERQRGNFPDRFSGHQFPNYSSELNVNALLLGDSALYLCASSFRGLPNQPQHFGDGTRLSIL.

CDR3 in DNA: TGTGCCAGCAGCCCGGCCAACGGGTTCTCCATCGGTGAGACCCAGTACTTC. It specifies CASSPANGFSIGETQYF. The gene calls are TRBV5-4 and TRBJ2-5; D not resolved. V was trimmed by 4 bases and J by 5 bases, leaving 24 bases between them. The V gene's germline CDR1 is SGHNT and CDR2 YYREEE (reference sequence). The CDR3 has 17 residues.

This clone has only a few counts. The gene calls are TRBV5-1 and TRBJ2-3; a possible D gene is TRBD1 (6 bases). Trimming stripped 4 bases from V and 2 bases from J, with 17 bases between. CDR1 SGHRS and CDR2 YFSETQ come from the germline V gene. This CDR3 region has 16 residues. The DNA for the CDR3 is TGCGCCAGCAGCCCAATACCGACAGGCTACACAGATACGCAGTATTTT. This codes for CASSPIPTGYTDTQYF.

This sequence joins TRBV29-1 and TRBJ2-3, with D perhaps TRBD1 (6 bases). Trimming took off 4 bases at V and 0 bases at J, with 8 bases between the two ends. CDR1 and CDR2 from the germline V gene are SQVTM and ANQGSEA. This CDR3 is 13 amino acids long. The CDR3 region has the DNA TGCAGCGTTGCGAGGGGGAGCACAGATACGCAGTATTTT. It codes for CSVARGSTDTQYF.

The chain couples TRBV27 to TRBJ2-2; TRBD1 matches 8 bases. The V gene end was trimmed by 6 bases and the J gene end by 2 bases; junction bases not matched to a gene: 2. This CDR3 is 14 amino acids long. Per germline, CDR1 MNHEY and CDR2 SMNVEV (reference sequence). Here the CDR3 reads CASRDRANTGELFF. As DNA, the CDR3 is TGTGCCAGCAGGGACAGGGCAAACACCGGGGAGCTGTTTTTT.